This entry describes one T cell receptor (beta chain). This entry is derived from a study of blood T cell repertoires in COVID-19. Background on the study: Material from acute and convalescent COVID-19 was sourced from the United States, Italy and Spain.

In the authors' methods: The authors estimated nucleated cell counts from reference gene primer amplification. The method was immunoSEQ multiplex PCR; TCRdb's version includes in-frame clones alone and lacks a portion of them. V and J calls and clone size are those listed in that table; D and trimming were worked out from the DNA. The data show 250,000 to 350,000 clones, with approximately 90% seen just once and 2.2% held by the top ten. Sequenced input: peripheral blood. The TCR comes from a woman in her twenties or thirties with COVID-19, enrolled during active disease.

The CDR3 loop is CASSLGLAGENTDTQYF. The CDR3 nucleotides are TGTGCCAGTAGCCTGGGACTAGCGGGAGAGAACACAGATACGCAGTATTTT. The genes are TRBV19 and TRBJ2-3, with 14 bases lining up with TRBD2. Germline assignment: CDR1 LNHDA and CDR2 SQIVND (reference sequence). Losses at the gene ends were 6 bases for V and 2 bases for J; bases not matched to a gene: 7. The CDR3 loop spans 17 amino acids.